This T cell receptor beta chain is drawn from a study of T-cell reconstitution after alpha-beta-depleted transplantation in children. TCRbeta library preparation incorporated unique molecular identifiers. A single record per CDR3 protein comes from TCRdb applying MiXCR to the PCR reads. The sample has around 370,000 distinct CDR3 sequences; 10% are singletons. This clonotype was detected many times. V was clipped by 0 bases and J by 6 bases, with 7 bases between them. Germline assignment: CDR1 ENHRY and CDR2 SYGVKD. This CDR3 has 13 amino acids. The clonotype originates from a human donor who donated a stem cell graft to a child with acute lymphoblastic leukemia. This specimen was PBMCs from the stem cell graft donor, taken from the stem cell graft. The chain employs TRBV10-3 and TRBJ2-3; the D is unclear. The CDR3, as DNA: TGTGCCATCAGTGAGTCGAGGTTGGATACGCAGTATTTT. It codes for CAISESRLDTQYF.